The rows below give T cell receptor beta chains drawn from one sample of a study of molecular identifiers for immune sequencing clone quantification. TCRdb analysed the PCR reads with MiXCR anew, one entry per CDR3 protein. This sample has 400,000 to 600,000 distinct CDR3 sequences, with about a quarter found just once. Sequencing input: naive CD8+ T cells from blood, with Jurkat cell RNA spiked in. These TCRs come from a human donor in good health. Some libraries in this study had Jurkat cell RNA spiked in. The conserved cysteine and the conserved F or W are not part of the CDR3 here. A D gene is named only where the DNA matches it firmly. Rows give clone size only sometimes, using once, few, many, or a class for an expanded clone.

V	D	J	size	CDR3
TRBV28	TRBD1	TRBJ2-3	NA	ASSHGGTGGTNTQY
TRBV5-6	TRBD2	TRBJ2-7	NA	ASSLWAGGEQY
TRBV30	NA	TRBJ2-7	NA	AWSDQGAFSYEQY
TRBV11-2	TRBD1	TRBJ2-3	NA	ASSRLGQLTDTQY
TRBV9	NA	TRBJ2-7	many	ASSPTNTYEQY
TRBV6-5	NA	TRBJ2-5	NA	ASRGRQVVQETQY
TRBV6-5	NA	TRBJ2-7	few	ASSYSIGSEQH
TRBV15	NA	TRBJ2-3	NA	ATSRERRRADTQY
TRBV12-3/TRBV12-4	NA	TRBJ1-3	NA	ASSPPEGNTIY
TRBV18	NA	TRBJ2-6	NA	ASSPMEIRDSLSGANVLT
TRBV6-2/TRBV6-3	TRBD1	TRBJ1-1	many	ASRVLGQGNTEAF